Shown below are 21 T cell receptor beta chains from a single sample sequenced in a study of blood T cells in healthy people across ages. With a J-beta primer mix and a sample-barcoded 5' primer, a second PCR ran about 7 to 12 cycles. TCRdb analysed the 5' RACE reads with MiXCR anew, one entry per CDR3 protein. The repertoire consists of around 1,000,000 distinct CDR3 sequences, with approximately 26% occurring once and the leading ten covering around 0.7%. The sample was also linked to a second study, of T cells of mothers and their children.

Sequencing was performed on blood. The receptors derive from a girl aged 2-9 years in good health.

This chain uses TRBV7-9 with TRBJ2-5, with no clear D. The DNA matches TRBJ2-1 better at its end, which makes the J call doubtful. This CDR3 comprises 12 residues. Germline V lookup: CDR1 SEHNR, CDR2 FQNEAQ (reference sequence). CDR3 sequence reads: CASSLQLREQFF. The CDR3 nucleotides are TGTGCCAGCAGCTTACAGTTGAGAGAGCAGTTCTTC.

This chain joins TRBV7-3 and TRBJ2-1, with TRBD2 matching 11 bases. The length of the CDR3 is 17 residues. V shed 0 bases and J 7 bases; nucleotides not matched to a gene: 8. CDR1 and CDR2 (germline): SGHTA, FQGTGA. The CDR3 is CASSLTPLAGGLNEQFF. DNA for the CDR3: TGTGCCAGCAGCTTAACGCCGCTAGCGGGGGGTTTAAATGAGCAGTTCTTC.

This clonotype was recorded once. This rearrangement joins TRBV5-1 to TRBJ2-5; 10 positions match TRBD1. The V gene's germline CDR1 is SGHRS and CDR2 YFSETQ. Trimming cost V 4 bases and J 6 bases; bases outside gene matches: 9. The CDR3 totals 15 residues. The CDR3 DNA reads TGCGCCAGCAGCCGCTCCGGGACAGGGGAGAAGACCCAGTACTTC. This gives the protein CASSRSGTGEKTQYF.

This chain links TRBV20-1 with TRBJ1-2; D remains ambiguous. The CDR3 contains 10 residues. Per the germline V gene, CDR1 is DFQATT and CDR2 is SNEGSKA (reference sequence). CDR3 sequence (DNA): TGCAGCGCCTTAGCTGGGGGCTACACCTTC. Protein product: CSALAGGYTF.

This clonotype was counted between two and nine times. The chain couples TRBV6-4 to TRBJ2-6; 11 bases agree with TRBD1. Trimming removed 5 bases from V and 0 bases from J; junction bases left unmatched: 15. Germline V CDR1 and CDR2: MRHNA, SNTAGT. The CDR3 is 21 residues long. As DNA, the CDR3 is TGTGCCAGCAGTCCCTCGGCCTCCGGGACAGGGGGATTCTCTGGGGCCAACGTCCTGACTTTC. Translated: CASSPSASGTGGFSGANVLTF.

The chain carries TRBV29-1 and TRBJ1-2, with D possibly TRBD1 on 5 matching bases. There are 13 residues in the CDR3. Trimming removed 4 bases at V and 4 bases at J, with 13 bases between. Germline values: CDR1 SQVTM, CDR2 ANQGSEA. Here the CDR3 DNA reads TGCAGCGTTGTATCCGGGGGACTCTATGGCTACACCTTC. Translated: CSVVSGGLYGYTF.

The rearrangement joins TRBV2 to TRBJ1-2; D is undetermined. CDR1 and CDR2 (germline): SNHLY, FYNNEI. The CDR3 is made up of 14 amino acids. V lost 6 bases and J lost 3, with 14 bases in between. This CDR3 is CASSGVTAYYGYTF. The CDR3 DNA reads TGTGCCAGCAGCGGGGTGACGGCATACTATGGCTACACCTTC.

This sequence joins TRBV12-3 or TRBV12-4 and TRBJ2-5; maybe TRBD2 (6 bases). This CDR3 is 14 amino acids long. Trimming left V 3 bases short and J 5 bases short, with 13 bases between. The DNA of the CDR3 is TGTGCCAGCAGTTTGTCGCGGGACGGGGAGACCCAGTACTTC. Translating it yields CASSLSRDGETQYF.

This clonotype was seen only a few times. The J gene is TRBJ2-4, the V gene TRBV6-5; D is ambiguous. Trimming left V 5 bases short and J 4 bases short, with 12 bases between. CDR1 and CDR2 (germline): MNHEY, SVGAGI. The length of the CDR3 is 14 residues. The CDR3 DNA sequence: TGTGCCAGCAGTGCCGGTATACAGAAAAACATTCAGTACTTC. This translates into CASSAGIQKNIQYF.

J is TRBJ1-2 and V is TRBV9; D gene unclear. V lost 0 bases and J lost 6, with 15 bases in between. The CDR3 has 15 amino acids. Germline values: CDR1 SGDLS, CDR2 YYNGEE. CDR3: CASSVEGWADHGYTF. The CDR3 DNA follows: TGTGCCAGCAGCGTAGAAGGATGGGCGGATCATGGCTACACCTTC.

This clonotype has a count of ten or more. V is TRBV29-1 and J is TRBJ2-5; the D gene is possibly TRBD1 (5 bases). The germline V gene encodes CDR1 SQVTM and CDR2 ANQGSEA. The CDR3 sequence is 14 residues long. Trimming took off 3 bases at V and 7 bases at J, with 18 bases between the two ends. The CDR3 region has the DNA TGCAGCGTTGACTCACCGGACACTCCAGGGACCCAGTACTTC. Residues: CSVDSPDTPGTQYF.

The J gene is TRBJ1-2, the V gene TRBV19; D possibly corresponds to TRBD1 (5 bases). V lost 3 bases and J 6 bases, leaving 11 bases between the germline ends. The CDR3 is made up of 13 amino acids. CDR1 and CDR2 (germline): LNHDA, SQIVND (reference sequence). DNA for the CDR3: TGTGCCAGTAGTATGCAAGGGGCGAATGGCTACACCTTC. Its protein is CASSMQGANGYTF.

CDR3 nucleotides: TGTGCCAGCAGCTTGACAGAGATGGTGTTGAATGGCTACACCTTC. Amino acid sequence: CASSLTEMVLNGYTF. The chain joins TRBV7-9 to TRBJ1-2; tentative D call: TRBD1 (5 bases). The CDR3 spans 15 residues. Germline loops: CDR1 SEHNR, CDR2 FQNEAQ (reference sequence). V lost 3 bases and J 6 bases, leaving 17 bases between the germline ends.

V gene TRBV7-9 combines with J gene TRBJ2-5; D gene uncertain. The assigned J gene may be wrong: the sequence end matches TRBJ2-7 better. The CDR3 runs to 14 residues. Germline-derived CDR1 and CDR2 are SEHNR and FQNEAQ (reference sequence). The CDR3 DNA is TGTGCCAGCAGCTTAGTGCGCAGCTTGAGCGAGCAGTACTTC. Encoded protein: CASSLVRSLSEQYF.

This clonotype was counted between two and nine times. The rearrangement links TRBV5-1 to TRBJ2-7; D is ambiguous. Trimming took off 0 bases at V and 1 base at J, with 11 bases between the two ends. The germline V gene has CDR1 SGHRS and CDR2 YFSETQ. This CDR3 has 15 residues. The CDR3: CASSLEAPASYEQYF. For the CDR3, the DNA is TGCGCCAGCAGCTTGGAAGCGCCGGCGTCCTACGAGCAGTACTTC.

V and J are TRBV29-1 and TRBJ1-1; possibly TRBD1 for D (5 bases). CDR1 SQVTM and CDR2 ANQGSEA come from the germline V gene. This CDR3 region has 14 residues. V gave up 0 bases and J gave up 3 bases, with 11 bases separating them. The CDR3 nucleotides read TGCAGCGTTGAAGAGGTCGGAGGGGACACTGAAGCTTTCTTT. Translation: CSVEEVGGDTEAFF.

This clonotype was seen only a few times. CDR3 DNA sequence: TGTGCCACCAGTGGAGGAAAACTGTTTTTT. It is translated as CATSGGKLFF. This chain uses TRBV15 with TRBJ1-4; D uncertain. This CDR3 is built from 10 residues. Germline loops: CDR1 LNHNV, CDR2 YYDKDF (reference sequence). V was shortened by 6 bases and J by 10 bases, with 6 bases between the two germline ends.

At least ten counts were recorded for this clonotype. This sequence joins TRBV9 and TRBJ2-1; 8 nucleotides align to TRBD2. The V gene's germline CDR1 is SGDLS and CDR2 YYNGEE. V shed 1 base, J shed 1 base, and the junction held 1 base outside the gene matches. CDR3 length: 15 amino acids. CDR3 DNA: TGTGCCAGCAGCGTATTAGCGGGGTCCTACAATGAGCAGTTCTTC. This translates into CASSVLAGSYNEQFF.

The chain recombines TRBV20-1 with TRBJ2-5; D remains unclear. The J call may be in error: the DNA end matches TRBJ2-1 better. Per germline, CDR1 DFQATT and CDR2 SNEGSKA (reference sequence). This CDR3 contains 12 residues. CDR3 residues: CSARGSVYEQFF. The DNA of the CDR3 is TGCAGTGCTAGAGGAAGTGTGTATGAGCAGTTCTTC.

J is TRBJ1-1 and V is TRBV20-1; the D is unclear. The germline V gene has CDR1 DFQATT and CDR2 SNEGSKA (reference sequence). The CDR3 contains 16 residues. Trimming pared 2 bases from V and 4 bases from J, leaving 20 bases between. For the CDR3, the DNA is TGCAGTGCTAGAACAGCGATGAGGCAGTTCCCCACTGAAGCTTTCTTT. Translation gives CSARTAMRQFPTEAFF.

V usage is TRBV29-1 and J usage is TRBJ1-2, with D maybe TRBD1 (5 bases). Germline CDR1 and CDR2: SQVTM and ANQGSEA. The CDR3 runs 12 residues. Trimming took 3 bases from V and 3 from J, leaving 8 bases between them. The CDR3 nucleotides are TGCAGCGTTGAGACAGAACACTATGGCTACACCTTC. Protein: CSVETEHYGYTF.